The 15 T cell receptor beta chains below come from one sample, sequenced in a study of blood T cell repertoires in COVID-19. The protocol was immunoSEQ multiplex PCR, while the TCRdb copy is restricted to in-frame clones and leaves out a portion. The table has fewer than 110,000 clones, under 90% seen once. What was sequenced was peripheral blood. These receptors came from a human donor in a cohort sampled during active or convalescent COVID-19.

The chain combines TRBV3-1 (or the pseudogene TRBV3-2) with TRBJ1-2; D not resolved. CDR1 is LGHDT and CDR2 is YNNKEL in the germline V gene (reference sequence). The ends were cut back, 1 base at V and 9 bases at J, with 12 bases in the middle. There are 13 residues in the CDR3. The CDR3 sequence is CASSQGGKKSYTF. As DNA, the CDR3 is TGTGCCAGCAGCCAAGGAGGGAAAAAGAGCTACACCTTC.

The chain has TRBV30 and TRBJ1-5; the D gene is possibly TRBD1 (5 bases). The V gene's germline CDR1 is GTSNPN and CDR2 SVGIG (reference sequence). This CDR3 has 14 amino acids. Trimming left V 2 bases short and J 6 bases short, with 14 bases between. The CDR3 here is CAWSTPGVLQPQHF. CDR3 sequence (DNA): TGTGCCTGGAGTACCCCGGGGGTGCTTCAGCCCCAGCATTTT.

Comment on this clone: Its ends do not fully match the called genes, so a read error is possible. The chain links TRBV4-3 to TRBJ1-4, with TRBD1 matching 7 bases. CDR1 is LGHNA, CDR2 YSLEER, per germline. The CDR3 is 13 residues long. CDR3 residues: CASSQDRGDRAIF. The DNA for the CDR3 is TGCGCCAGCAGCCAAGATAGGGGAGACAGGGCGATTTTT.

The chain carries TRBV3-1 (or the pseudogene TRBV3-2) and TRBJ2-2; D is possibly TRBD1 (6 bases). Germline CDR1 reads LGHDT; CDR2 reads YNNKEL (reference sequence). This CDR3 has 14 amino acids. V was shortened by 5 bases and J by 6 bases, with 13 bases between the two germline ends. CDR3: CASSEQGISGELFF. The CDR3 DNA follows: TGTGCCAGCAGCGAACAGGGTATCTCCGGGGAGCTGTTTTTT.

V usage is TRBV6-1 and J usage is TRBJ1-1, with D maybe TRBD1 (6 bases). Germline assignment: CDR1 MNHNS and CDR2 SASEGT. Trimming took off 1 base at V and 10 bases at J, with 7 bases between the two ends. The CDR3 covers 11 residues. The CDR3 region is CASSEGTAAFF. The CDR3 DNA reads as TGTGCCAGCAGTGAAGGGACAGCAGCTTTCTTT.

The chain has TRBV10-3 and TRBJ1-1; no firm D call. Germline CDR1 reads ENHRY; CDR2 reads SYGVKD. The V end lost 8 bases, the J end lost 1 base, and 8 bases lay between the germline ends. The CDR3 totals 12 residues. The CDR3 DNA sequence: TGTGCCATCGGCACCGAGAACACTGAAGCTTTCTTT. It encodes CAIGTENTEAFF.

The chain employs TRBV7-8 and TRBJ1-5; 10 bases agree with TRBD1. The trim removed 5 bases at V and 1 base at J, leaving 5 bases unmatched. The germline V gene has CDR1 SGHVS and CDR2 FQNEAQ. There are 16 residues in the CDR3. CDR3 in amino acids: CASSARTGGSNQPQHF. The CDR3 coding sequence is TGTGCCAGCAGCGCCCGGACAGGGGGAAGCAATCAGCCCCAGCATTTT.

This clone was seen a handful of times. The CDR3 nucleotides read TGTGCCAGCAGCCTACAACCCCTTGCGGGGGGGCTTATCGGGGAGCTGTTTTTT. It translates to CASSLQPLAGGLIGELFF. The J gene is TRBJ2-2, the V gene TRBV11-2; TRBD2 matches 9 bases. Per the germline V gene, CDR1 is SGHAT and CDR2 is FQNNGV. The CDR3 totals 18 residues. Trimming cost V 5 bases and J 7 bases; bases outside gene matches: 17.

V and J are TRBV29-1 and TRBJ1-5; 12 nucleotides align to TRBD1. This CDR3 region has 13 residues. The V segment lost 6 bases and the J segment 6 bases; nucleotides outside the gene matches: 3. Germline values: CDR1 SQVTM, CDR2 ANQGSEA. CDR3 loop: CSVGQGAGQPQHF. DNA for the CDR3: TGCAGCGTGGGACAGGGGGCTGGTCAGCCCCAGCATTTT.

The chain couples TRBV6-5 to TRBJ1-4; D is possibly TRBD1 (5 bases). V lost 6 bases to trimming and J lost 3 bases, with 14 bases between them. CDR3 length: 15 residues. Per the germline V gene, CDR1 is MNHEY and CDR2 is SVGAGI. CDR3 region: CASSSQGMPNEKLFF. As DNA, the CDR3 is TGTGCCAGCAGCTCCCAGGGTATGCCTAATGAAAAACTGTTTTTT.

This chain joins TRBV30 and TRBJ2-3; D is possibly TRBD1 (5 bases). This CDR3 has 13 residues. Looked up from germline, CDR1 is GTSNPN and CDR2 is SVGIG (reference sequence). With 0 bases removed from V and 1 base from J, the gap between germline ends came to 5 bases. DNA of the CDR3: TGTGCCTGGAGTGTAGGGGGCACAGATACGCAGTATTTT. This encodes CAWSVGGTDTQYF.

The chain joins TRBV6-1 to TRBJ1-5; 11 positions match TRBD1. The CDR3 is 17 amino acids. V was clipped by 3 bases and J by 3 bases; unmatched bases: 7. Germline CDR1 is MNHNS and CDR2 is SASEGT. The CDR3 here is CASSDLGQGASNQPQHF. The CDR3 coding sequence is TGTGCCAGCAGTGACTTAGGACAGGGGGCCTCCAATCAGCCCCAGCATTTT.

The chain combines TRBV7-3 with TRBJ2-1, with TRBD2 identical over 12 bases. Trimming at V came to 2 bases and at J to 7 bases, leaving 3 bases not matched to a gene. Per the germline V gene, CDR1 is SGHTA and CDR2 is FQGTGA. CDR3 length: 15 amino acids. The CDR3 nucleotides are TGTGCCAGCAGCTTACTAGCGGGGGGGCATAATGAGCAGTTCTTC. Translated: CASSLLAGGHNEQFF.

The table lists this clone with a few counts. The rearrangement links TRBV4-2 to TRBJ2-7, with a weak D call TRBD1 (5 bases). The V and J ends lost 0 bases and 5 bases respectively, with 14 bases between them. The CDR3 contains 15 residues. Per germline, CDR1 LGHNA and CDR2 YNFKEQ. The CDR3 spells CASSQDPGRGHEQYF. The CDR3 DNA reads TGTGCCAGCAGCCAAGATCCAGGAAGGGGCCACGAGCAGTACTTC.

The chain employs TRBV11-3 and TRBJ1-2; D is unresolved. Germline CDR1 and CDR2: SGHNT and YENEEA. V gave up 1 base and J gave up 8 bases, with 14 bases separating them. CDR3 length: 14 residues. In nucleotides, the CDR3 is TGTGCCAGCAGCTTAGGCGCCGGTTTGTTAGGCTACACCTTC. Translated: CASSLGAGLLGYTF.